The rows below give T cell receptor beta chains drawn from one sample of a study of T cells in Graves' hyperthyroidism and ophthalmopathy. TCRdb passed the multiplex PCR reads through MiXCR, listing each CDR3 protein once. The sample carries around 300,000 distinct CDR3 sequences, about 13% recorded once. Sequenced material: blood. The receptors stem from a woman aged 40 to 50 with Graves' hyperthyroidism. Both conserved end residues are part of each CDR3. A D gene is named only where the DNA matches it firmly. For some rows the clone size is stated as once, few or many, or as a class when expanded; others skip it.

d_call	v_call	j_call	clone_size	cdr3_aa	cdr3_nt
NA	TRBV27	TRBJ1-5	many	CASSLIGQPQHF	TGTGCCAGCAGTTTGATCGGTCAGCCCCAGCATTTT
NA	TRBV2	TRBJ1-5	many	CASSEGPYQPQHF	TGTGCCAGCAGTGAAGGGCCCTATCAGCCCCAGCATTTT
TRBD2	TRBV27	TRBJ2-2	NA	CASSLKGGVWTGELFF	TGTGCCAGCAGTTTAAAGGGAGGGGTTTGGACCGGGGAGCTGTTTTTT
NA	TRBV3-1	TRBJ2-3	many	CASSQGRLSDTQYF	TGTGCCAGCAGCCAAGGACGACTTTCAGATACGCAGTATTTT
TRBD2	TRBV20-1	TRBJ2-1	many	CSADRLAGGYNEQFF	TGCAGTGCAGACCGACTAGCGGGAGGGTACAATGAGCAGTTCTTC
NA	TRBV6-2/TRBV6-3	TRBJ1-5	NA	CASSYGGRGGQPQHF	TGTGCCAGCAGTTACGGCGGCAGGGGCGGACAGCCCCAGCATTTT
NA	TRBV2	TRBJ2-5	many	CASHVWGIGETQYF	TGTGCCAGCCATGTATGGGGTATCGGAGAGACCCAGTACTTC
NA	TRBV2	TRBJ2-4	NA	CPSGRAGRNIQYF	TGTCCATCGGGGCGGGCGGGCCGTAACATTCAGTACTTC
NA	TRBV2	TRBJ2-2	many	CASSYAWGELFF	TGTGCCAGCAGTTACGCATGGGGGGAGCTGTTTTTT
TRBD1	TRBV30	TRBJ1-5	many	CAWNQGGLGQPQHF	TGTGCCTGGAACCAGGGGGGATTGGGTCAGCCCCAGCATTTT
TRBD1	TRBV2	TRBJ2-5	many	CASTLGQGAETQYF	TGTGCCAGCACCCTGGGACAGGGGGCTGAGACCCAGTACTTC
NA	TRBV30	TRBJ1-6	many	CACSNPQGINSPLHF	TGTGCCTGCTCGAACCCACAGGGAATCAATTCACCCCTCCACTTT
TRBD2	TRBV11-2	TRBJ2-7	few	CASSLTKVAGVYEQYF	TGTGCCAGCAGCTTGACAAAAGTAGCGGGAGTCTACGAGCAGTACTTC
NA	TRBV5-8	TRBJ2-2	few	CASSVTGYTGELFF	TGTGCCAGCAGCGTAACAGGGTACACCGGGGAGCTGTTTTTT
NA	TRBV4-1	TRBJ1-4	NA	CASSNYRGAAAEKLFF	TGCGCCAGCAGCAACTACCGGGGGGCGGCAGCTGAAAAACTGTTTTTT
TRBD2	TRBV19	TRBJ2-3	many	CASSSRRTSGRRTDTQYF	TGTGCCAGTAGCTCACGGCGGACTAGCGGGAGAAGGACAGATACGCAGTATTTT
NA	TRBV7-8	TRBJ1-6	few	CASSLVEESPLHF	TGTGCCAGCAGCTTAGTTGAGGAGTCACCCCTCCACTTT
TRBD2	TRBV5-1	TRBJ2-7	NA	CASSLTSDYEQYF	TGCGCCAGCAGTTTGACTAGCGACTACGAGCAGTACTTC
TRBD1	TRBV6-5	TRBJ2-7	NA	CASSILRDRGRYEQYF	TGTGCCAGCAGTATACTTCGGGACAGGGGCAGATACGAGCAGTACTTC
NA	TRBV30	TRBJ1-5	many	CAWSPGRNQPQHF	TGTGCCTGGAGCCCCGGACGCAATCAGCCCCAGCATTTT
NA	TRBV7-9	TRBJ2-1	few	CASSPRAVGVGSYNEQFF	TGTGCCAGCAGCCCCCGGGCGGTGGGAGTCGGGTCCTACAATGAGCAGTTCTTC
TRBD2	TRBV6-1	TRBJ2-3	many	CASSELRTSGRARADTQYF	TGTGCCAGCAGTGAATTACGGACTAGCGGGAGGGCCCGGGCAGATACGCAGTATTTT
NA	TRBV6-1	TRBJ1-1	many	CASSVTVNTEAFF	TGTGCCAGCAGTGTGACAGTGAACACTGAAGCTTTCTTT
NA	TRBV7-9	TRBJ2-7	NA	CASSGNGHEQYF	TGTGCCAGCTCAGGGAACGGGCACGAGCAGTACTTC
NA	TRBV15	TRBJ1-3	many	CATSREATGNTIYF	TGTGCCACCAGCAGAGAGGCCACCGGAAACACCATATATTTT
TRBD2	TRBV20-1	TRBJ2-2	NA	CSAATSGNTGELFF	TGCAGTGCCGCAACTAGCGGTAACACCGGGGAGCTGTTTTTT
TRBD1	TRBV12-5	TRBJ1-4	once	CASGLKKGATNEKLFF	TGTGCTAGTGGTTTAAAAAAGGGGGCCACTAATGAAAAACTGTTTTTT
NA	TRBV2	TRBJ1-2	many	CAGKGGGLYGYTF	TGTGCCGGGAAAGGGGGGGGGCTCTATGGCTACACCTTC
NA	TRBV6-2/TRBV6-3	TRBJ2-3	many	CASSYRSSTDTQYF	TGTGCCAGCAGTTACAGGTCTAGCACAGATACGCAGTATTTT
TRBD1	TRBV19	TRBJ2-5	few	CASRGPSSGGQETQYF	TGTGCCAGTAGAGGCCCGTCGTCAGGGGGCCAAGAGACCCAGTACTTC
NA	TRBV28	TRBJ2-3	many	CATSDGASQDTQYF	TGTGCCACTTCGGACGGAGCCTCGCAGGATACGCAGTATTTT
NA	TRBV6-1	TRBJ1-1	many	CASSEAPGDNTEAFF	TGTGCCAGCAGTGAAGCGCCAGGGGACAACACTGAAGCTTTCTTT
TRBD1	TRBV6-9	TRBJ2-7	few	CASSYPTGGSYEQYF	TGTGCCAGCAGTTACCCGACAGGGGGTTCCTACGAGCAGTACTTC
TRBD1	TRBV20-1	TRBJ1-5	many	CSAKQGNSNQPQHF	TGCAGTGCTAAACAGGGGAATAGCAATCAGCCCCAGCATTTT
TRBD1	TRBV19	TRBJ1-2	NA	CASKPDRVLYGYTF	TGTGCCAGTAAACCTGACAGGGTCCTATATGGCTACACCTTC
TRBD1	TRBV12-3/TRBV12-4	TRBJ1-5	many	CASTEDRERQPQHF	TGTGCCAGCACCGAGGACAGGGAGCGTCAGCCCCAGCATTTT
TRBD1	TRBV7-2	TRBJ1-2	many	CASNNPGTGIFGYTF	TGTGCCAGCAACAACCCCGGGACAGGGATTTTCGGCTACACCTTC
NA	TRBV28	TRBJ1-2	many	CASSSLSRDGYTF	TGTGCCAGCAGTTCCTTATCCAGGGACGGCTACACCTTC
TRBD1	TRBV7-9	TRBJ1-2	many	CARQGVGYTF	TGTGCCAGACAGGGGGTAGGCTACACCTTC
NA	TRBV5-1	TRBJ2-5	NA	CASSLELRSGKTQYF	TGCGCCAGCAGCTTGGAGTTGCGGTCGGGAAAGACCCAGTACTTC
TRBD1	TRBV20-1	TRBJ1-5	NA	CSARVDRDSYQPQHF	TGCAGTGCTAGAGTGGACAGGGATTCATACCAGCCCCAGCATTTT
TRBD2	TRBV18	TRBJ2-7	many	CASSPTSGNLDEQYF	TGTGCCAGCTCACCGACTAGCGGGAACTTGGACGAGCAGTACTTC
NA	TRBV27	TRBJ1-6	many	CASAIQSDNSPLHF	TGTGCCAGCGCAATACAGAGCGATAATTCACCCCTCCACTTT
NA	TRBV19	TRBJ1-1	few	CASSMGSRGGGTEAFF	TGTGCCAGTAGTATGGGGAGCAGGGGAGGTGGGACTGAAGCTTTCTTT
NA	TRBV6-1	TRBJ2-1	many	CASSRGGSRDEQFF	TGTGCCAGCAGTAGGGGGGGGTCAAGGGATGAGCAGTTCTTC
NA	TRBV12-3/TRBV12-4	TRBJ1-1	many	CASRRTGLFMNTEAFF	TGTGCCAGCAGGCGAACGGGACTATTCATGAACACTGAAGCTTTCTTT
NA	TRBV6-6	TRBJ1-3	many	CASSYSSAGTAGNTIYF	TGTGCCAGCAGTTACTCGTCTGCCGGGACCGCTGGAAACACCATATATTTT
TRBD1	TRBV16	TRBJ1-2	few	CASSQSRDSAYGYTF	TGTGCCAGCAGCCAATCTAGGGACAGCGCGTATGGCTACACCTTC
NA	TRBV7-9	TRBJ2-3	many	CASSLPGTTDTQYF	TGTGCCAGCAGCTTGCCAGGGACCACAGATACGCAGTATTTT
NA	TRBV27	TRBJ1-2	few	CASSLRGAHYGYTF	TGTGCCAGCAGTTTAAGGGGGGCACACTATGGCTACACCTTC
TRBD2	TRBV29-1	TRBJ2-3	few	CSVEDSHGGLAVRDTQYF	TGCAGCGTTGAAGACTCCCACGGGGGACTAGCGGTCAGGGATACGCAGTATTTT
NA	TRBV18	TRBJ2-5	many	CASSPRQETQYF	TGTGCCAGCTCACCCCGCCAAGAGACCCAGTACTTC
NA	TRBV3-1	TRBJ2-3	many	CASSQDSGTATDTQYF	TGTGCCAGCAGCCAAGATTCAGGGACGGCCACAGATACGCAGTATTTT
NA	TRBV7-9	TRBJ2-7	many	CASSFINYEQYF	TGTGCCAGCAGCTTTATCAACTACGAGCAGTACTTC
TRBD2	TRBV2	TRBJ2-7	many	CASSGGLALSYEQYF	TGTGCCAGCAGTGGGGGACTAGCGCTGTCCTACGAGCAGTACTTC